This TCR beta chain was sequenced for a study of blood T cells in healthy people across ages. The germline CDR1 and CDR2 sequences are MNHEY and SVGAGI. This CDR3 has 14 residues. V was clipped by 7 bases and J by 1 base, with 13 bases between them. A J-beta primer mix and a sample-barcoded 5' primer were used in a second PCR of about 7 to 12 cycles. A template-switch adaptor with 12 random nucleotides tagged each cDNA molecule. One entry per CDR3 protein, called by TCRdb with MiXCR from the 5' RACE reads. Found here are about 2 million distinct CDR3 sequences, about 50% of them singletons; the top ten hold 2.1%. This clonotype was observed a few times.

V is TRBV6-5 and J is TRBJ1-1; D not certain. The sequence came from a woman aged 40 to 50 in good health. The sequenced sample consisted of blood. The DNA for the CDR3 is TGTGCCAGCAATTCGGGCCAGTGGAACACTGAAGCTTTCTTT. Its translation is CASNSGQWNTEAFF.